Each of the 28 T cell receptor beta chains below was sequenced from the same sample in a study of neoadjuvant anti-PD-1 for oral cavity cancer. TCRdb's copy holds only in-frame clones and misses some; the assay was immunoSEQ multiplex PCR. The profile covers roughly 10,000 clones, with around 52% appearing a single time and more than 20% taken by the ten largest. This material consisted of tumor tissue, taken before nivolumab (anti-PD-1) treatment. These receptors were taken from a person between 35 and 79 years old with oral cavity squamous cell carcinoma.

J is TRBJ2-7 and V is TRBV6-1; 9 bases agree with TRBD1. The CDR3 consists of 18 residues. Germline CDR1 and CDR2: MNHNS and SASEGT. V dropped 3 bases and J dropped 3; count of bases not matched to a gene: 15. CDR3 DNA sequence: TGTGCCAGCAGTGAGGGGGTTGAATGGGACAGGGACTTCTACGAGCAGTACTTC. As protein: CASSEGVEWDRDFYEQYF.

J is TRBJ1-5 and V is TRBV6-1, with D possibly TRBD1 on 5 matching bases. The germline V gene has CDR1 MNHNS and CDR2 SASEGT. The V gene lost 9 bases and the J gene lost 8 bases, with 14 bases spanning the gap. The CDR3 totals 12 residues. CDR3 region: CASCRPQEPQHF. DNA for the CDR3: TGTGCCAGTTGCAGGCCACAGGAGCCCCAGCATTTT.

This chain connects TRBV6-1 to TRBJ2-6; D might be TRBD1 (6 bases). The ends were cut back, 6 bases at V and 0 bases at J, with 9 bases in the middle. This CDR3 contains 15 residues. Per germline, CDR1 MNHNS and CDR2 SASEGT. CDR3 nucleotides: TGTGCCAGCAGGAGGGACAACTCTGGGGCCAACGTCCTGACTTTC. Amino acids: CASRRDNSGANVLTF.

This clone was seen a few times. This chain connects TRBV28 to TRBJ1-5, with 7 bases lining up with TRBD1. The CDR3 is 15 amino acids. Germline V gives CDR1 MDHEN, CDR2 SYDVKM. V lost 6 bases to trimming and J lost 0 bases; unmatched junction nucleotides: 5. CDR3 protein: CASSPGQLSNQPQHF. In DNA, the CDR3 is TGTGCCAGCAGCCCGGGACAGCTTAGCAATCAGCCCCAGCATTTT.

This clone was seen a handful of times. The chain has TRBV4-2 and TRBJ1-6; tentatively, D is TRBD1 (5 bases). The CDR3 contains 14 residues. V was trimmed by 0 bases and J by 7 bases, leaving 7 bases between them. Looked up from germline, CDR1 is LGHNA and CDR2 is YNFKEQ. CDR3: CASSQEAGNSPLHF. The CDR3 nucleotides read TGTGCCAGCAGCCAAGAGGCAGGGAATTCACCCCTCCACTTT.

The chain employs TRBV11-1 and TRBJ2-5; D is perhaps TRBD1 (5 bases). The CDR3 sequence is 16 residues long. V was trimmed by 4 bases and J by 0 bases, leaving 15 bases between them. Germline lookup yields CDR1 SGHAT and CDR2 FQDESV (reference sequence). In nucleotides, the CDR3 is TGTGCCAGCAGCTCCGTCGGGCAGGGTGACCAAGAGACCCAGTACTTC. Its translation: CASSSVGQGDQETQYF.

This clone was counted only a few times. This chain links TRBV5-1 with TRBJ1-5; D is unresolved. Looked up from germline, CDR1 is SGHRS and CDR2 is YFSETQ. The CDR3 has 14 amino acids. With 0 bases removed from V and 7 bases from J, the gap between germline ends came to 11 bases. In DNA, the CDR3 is TGCGCCAGCAGCTTGGAAGGAGGAGGCCAGCCCCAGCATTTT. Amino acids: CASSLEGGGQPQHF.

CDR3 nucleotides: TGTGCCAGCAGCTTTGGGGGGGCCGGTTTGGAGACCCAGTACTTC. It specifies CASSFGGAGLETQYF. The rearrangement joins TRBV7-3 to TRBJ2-5, with TRBD2 as a possible D gene (7 bases). The length of the CDR3 is 15 residues. Germline CDR1 is SGHTA and CDR2 is FQGTGA. V lost 3 bases and J 5 bases, leaving 16 bases between the germline ends. Together with reference TRBV7-3 and TRBJ2-5, the CDR3 gives the full variable domain: GAGVSQTPSNKVTEKGKYVELRCDPISGHTALYWYRQSLGQGPEFLIYFQGTGAADDSGLPNDRFFAVRPEGSVSTLKIQRTERGDSAVYLCASSFGGAGLETQYFGPGTRLLVL.

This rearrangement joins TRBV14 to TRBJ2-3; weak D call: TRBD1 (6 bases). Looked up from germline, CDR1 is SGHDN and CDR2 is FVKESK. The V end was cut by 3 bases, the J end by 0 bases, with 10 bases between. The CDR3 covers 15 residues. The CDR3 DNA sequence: TGTGCCAGCAGCCAGGGGACATCGAGCACAGATACGCAGTATTTT. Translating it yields CASSQGTSSTDTQYF. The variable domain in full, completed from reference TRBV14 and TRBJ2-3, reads EAGVTQFPSHSVIEKGQTVTLRCDPISGHDNLYWYRRVMGKEIKFLLHFVKESKQDESGMPNNRFLAERTGGTYSTLKVQPAELEDSGVYFCASSQGTSSTDTQYFGPGTRLTVL.

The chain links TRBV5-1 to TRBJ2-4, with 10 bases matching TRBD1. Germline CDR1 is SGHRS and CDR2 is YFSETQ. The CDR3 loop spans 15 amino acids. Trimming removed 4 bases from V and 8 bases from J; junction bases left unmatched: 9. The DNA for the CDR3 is TGCGCCAGCAGCCCGGGTGACAGGGGGCGAGACATTCAGTACTTC. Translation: CASSPGDRGRDIQYF.

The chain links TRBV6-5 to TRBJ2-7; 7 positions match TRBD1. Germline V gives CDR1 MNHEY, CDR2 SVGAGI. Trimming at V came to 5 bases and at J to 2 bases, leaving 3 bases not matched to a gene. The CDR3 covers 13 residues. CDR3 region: CASSERGPYEQYF. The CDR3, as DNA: TGTGCCAGCAGTGAAAGGGGGCCCTACGAGCAGTACTTC.

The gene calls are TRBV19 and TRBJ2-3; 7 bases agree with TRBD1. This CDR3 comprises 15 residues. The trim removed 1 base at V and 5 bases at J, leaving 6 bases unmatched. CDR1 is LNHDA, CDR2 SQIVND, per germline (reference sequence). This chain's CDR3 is CASSIGEGARDTQYF. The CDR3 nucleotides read TGTGCCAGTAGTATAGGAGAGGGGGCGAGAGATACGCAGTATTTT. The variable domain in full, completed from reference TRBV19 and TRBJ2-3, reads DGGITQSPKYLFRKEGQNVTLSCEQNLNHDAMYWYRQDPGQGLRLIYYSQIVNDFQKGDIAEGYSVSREKKESFPLTVTSAQKNPTAFYLCASSIGEGARDTQYFGPGTRLTVL.

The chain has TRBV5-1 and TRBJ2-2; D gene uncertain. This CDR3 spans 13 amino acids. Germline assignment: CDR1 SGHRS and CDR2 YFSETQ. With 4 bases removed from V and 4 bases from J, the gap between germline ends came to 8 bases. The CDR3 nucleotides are TGCGCCAGCAGCCCTCGTGGCACCGGGGAGCTGTTTTTT. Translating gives CASSPRGTGELFF.

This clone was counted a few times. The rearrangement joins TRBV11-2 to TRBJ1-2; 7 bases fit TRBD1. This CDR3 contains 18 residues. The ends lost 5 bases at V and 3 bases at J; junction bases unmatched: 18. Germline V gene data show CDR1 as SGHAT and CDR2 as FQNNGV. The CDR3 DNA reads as TGTGCCAGCAGCCCCCGCGTCGATAGGAGGGGGCAGGACTATGGCTACACCTTC. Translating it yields CASSPRVDRRGQDYGYTF.

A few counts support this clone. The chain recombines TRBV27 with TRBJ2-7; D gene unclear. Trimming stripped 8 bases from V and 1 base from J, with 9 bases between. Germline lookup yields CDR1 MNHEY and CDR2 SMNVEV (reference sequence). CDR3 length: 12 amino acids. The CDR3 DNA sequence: TGTGCCAGCGGGCCGGTATCCTACGAGCAGTACTTC. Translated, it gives CASGPVSYEQYF.

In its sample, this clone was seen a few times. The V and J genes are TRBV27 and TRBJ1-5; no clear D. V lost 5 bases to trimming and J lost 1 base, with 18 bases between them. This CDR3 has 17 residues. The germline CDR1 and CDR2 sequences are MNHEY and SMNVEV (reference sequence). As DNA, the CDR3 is TGTGCCAGCAGTCCCTCACCCCGGCGGGCCAGCAATCAGCCCCAGCATTTT. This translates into CASSPSPRRASNQPQHF.

The CDR3 sequence: CASSPRSGTPFYNEQFF. For the CDR3, the DNA is TGTGCCAGCAGCCCCCGCTCCGGGACTCCCTTTTACAATGAGCAGTTCTTC. J is TRBJ2-1 and V is TRBV21-1; whether TRBD2, the table's D call, matches the DNA was not checked. TRBV21-1 is assigned pseudogene status. This CDR3 has 17 residues.

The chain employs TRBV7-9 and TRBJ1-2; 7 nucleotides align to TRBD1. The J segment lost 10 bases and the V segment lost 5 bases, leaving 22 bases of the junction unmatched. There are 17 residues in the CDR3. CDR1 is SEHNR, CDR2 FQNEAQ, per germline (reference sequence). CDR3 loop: CASSPSGGQLGRRHYTF. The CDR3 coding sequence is TGTGCCAGCAGCCCCTCAGGGGGACAGCTCGGGAGGAGGCACTACACCTTC.

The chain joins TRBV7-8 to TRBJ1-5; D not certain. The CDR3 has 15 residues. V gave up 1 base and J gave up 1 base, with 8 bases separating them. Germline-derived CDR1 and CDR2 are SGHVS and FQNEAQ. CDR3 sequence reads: CASSLEVLSNQPQHF. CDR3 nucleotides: TGTGCCAGCAGCTTAGAGGTTTTGAGCAATCAGCCCCAGCATTTT.

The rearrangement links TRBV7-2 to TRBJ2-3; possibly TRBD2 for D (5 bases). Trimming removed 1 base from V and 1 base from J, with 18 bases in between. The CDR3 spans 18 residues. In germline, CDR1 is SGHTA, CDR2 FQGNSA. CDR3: CASSLVGPGVGGTDTQYF. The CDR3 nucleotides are TGTGCCAGCAGCTTAGTAGGTCCCGGGGTTGGTGGCACAGATACGCAGTATTTT.

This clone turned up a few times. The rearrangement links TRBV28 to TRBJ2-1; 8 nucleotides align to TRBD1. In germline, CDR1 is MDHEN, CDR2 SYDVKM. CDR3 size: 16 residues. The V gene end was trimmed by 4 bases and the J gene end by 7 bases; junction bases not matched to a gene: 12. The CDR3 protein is CASSWTGNKIGNEQFF. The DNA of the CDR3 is TGTGCCAGCAGTTGGACAGGGAATAAAATAGGGAATGAGCAGTTCTTC.

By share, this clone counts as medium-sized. This chain's CDR3 is CASSLDTYEQYF. Written as DNA, the CDR3 is TGTGCCAGCAGTTTGGATACCTACGAGCAGTACTTC. The chain links TRBV6-1 to TRBJ2-7, with unresolved D. This CDR3 comprises 12 residues. CDR1 and CDR2 (germline): MNHNS, SASEGT. Trimming shortened V by 5 bases and J by 2 bases, and 7 bases separated the two germline ends.

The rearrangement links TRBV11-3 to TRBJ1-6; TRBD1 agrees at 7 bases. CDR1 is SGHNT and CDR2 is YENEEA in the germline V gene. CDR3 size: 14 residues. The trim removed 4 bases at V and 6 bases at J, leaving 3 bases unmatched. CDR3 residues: CASSSGTVNSPLHF. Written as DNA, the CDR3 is TGTGCCAGCAGCTCCGGGACAGTTAATTCACCCCTCCACTTT.

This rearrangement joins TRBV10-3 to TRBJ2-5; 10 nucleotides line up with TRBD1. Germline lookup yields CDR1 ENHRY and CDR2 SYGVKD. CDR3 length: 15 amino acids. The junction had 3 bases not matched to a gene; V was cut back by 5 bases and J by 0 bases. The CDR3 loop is CAISSGQGDQETQYF. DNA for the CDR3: TGTGCCATCAGTTCTGGACAGGGGGACCAAGAGACCCAGTACTTC.

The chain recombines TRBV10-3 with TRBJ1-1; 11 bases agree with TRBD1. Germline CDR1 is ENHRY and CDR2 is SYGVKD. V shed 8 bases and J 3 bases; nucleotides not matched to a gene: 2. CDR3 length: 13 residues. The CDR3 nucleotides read TGTGCCATCCTGGGACAGGGGGACACTGAAGCTTTCTTT. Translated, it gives CAILGQGDTEAFF.

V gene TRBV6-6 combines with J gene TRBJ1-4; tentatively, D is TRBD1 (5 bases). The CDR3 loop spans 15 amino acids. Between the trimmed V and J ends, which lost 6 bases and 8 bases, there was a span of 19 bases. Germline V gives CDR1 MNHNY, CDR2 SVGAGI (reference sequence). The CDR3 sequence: CASSPVTNRGEKLFF. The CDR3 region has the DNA TGTGCCAGCAGCCCAGTGACAAACCGGGGGGAAAAACTGTTTTTT.

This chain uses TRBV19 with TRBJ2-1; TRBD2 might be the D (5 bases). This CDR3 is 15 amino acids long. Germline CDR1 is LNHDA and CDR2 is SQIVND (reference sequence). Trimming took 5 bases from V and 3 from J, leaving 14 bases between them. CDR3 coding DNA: TGTGCCAGTAGTGATCGGGCAGACTACTACAATGAGCAGTTCTTC. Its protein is CASSDRADYYNEQFF.

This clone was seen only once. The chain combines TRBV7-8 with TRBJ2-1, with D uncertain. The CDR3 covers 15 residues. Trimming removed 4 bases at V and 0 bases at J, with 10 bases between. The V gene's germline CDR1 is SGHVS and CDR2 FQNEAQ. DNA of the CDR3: TGTGCCAGCAGCTCCGAACCGAGCTCCTACAATGAGCAGTTCTTC. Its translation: CASSSEPSSYNEQFF.